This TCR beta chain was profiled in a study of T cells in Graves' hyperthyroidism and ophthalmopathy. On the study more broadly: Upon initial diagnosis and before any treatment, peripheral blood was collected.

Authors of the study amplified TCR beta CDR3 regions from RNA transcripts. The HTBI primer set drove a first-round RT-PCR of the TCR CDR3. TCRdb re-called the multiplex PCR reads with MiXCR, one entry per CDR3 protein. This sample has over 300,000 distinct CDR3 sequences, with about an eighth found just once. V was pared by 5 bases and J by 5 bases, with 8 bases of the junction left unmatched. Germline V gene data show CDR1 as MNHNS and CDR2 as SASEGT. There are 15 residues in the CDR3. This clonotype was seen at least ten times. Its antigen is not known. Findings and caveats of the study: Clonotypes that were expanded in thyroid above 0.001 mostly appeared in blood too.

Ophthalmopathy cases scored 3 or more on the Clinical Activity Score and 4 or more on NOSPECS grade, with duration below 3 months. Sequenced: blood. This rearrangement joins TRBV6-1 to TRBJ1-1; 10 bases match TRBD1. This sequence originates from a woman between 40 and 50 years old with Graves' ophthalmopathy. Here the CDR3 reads CASSSSTGGSTEAFF. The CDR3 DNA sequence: TGTGCCAGCAGTTCGTCGACAGGGGGCTCGACTGAAGCTTTCTTT.